The 17 T cell receptor beta chains presented below share a single source sample, sequenced in a study of blood T cell repertoires in COVID-19. Assay used: immunoSEQ multiplex PCR; TCRdb lists only in-frame clones, some missing. The data contain about 100,000 clones, just under 95% of them singletons. Sequenced material: peripheral blood. These TCRs come from a woman aged 45-60 years with COVID-19, enrolled during active disease.

The chain joins TRBV20-1 to TRBJ2-3, with D possibly matching TRBD2 (6 bases). The ends were cut back, 3 bases at V and 0 bases at J, with 10 bases in the middle. Germline loops: CDR1 DFQATT, CDR2 SNEGSKA (reference sequence). This CDR3 has 14 amino acids. For the CDR3, the DNA is TGCAGTGCTAGTAGGCTAGCGAGCACAGATACGCAGTATTTT. Its translation is CSASRLASTDTQYF.

This clone is a singleton in its sample. The genes are TRBV28 and TRBJ1-5; D unresolved. The CDR3 has 17 amino acids. Germline V lookup: CDR1 MDHEN, CDR2 SYDVKM. Trimming stripped 3 bases from V and 0 bases from J, with 15 bases between. CDR3 bases: TGTGCCAGCAGTTTCGGGGAAAGAAGTTATAGCAATCAGCCCCAGCATTTT. Residues: CASSFGERSYSNQPQHF.

The chain is built from TRBV6-1 and TRBJ2-5; possibly TRBD2 for D (6 bases). Trimming stripped 2 bases from V and 4 bases from J, with 14 bases between. Germline CDR1 and CDR2: MNHNS and SASEGT. The CDR3 has 15 residues. The CDR3, as DNA: TGTGCCAGCAGTGAAATGCTAGCGAGAGGAGAGACCCAGTACTTC. Translation: CASSEMLARGETQYF.

The chain couples TRBV6-5 to TRBJ1-2; D unresolved. Trimming pared 5 bases from V and 3 bases from J, leaving 13 bases between. The length of the CDR3 is 14 residues. CDR1 is MNHEY, CDR2 SVGAGI, per germline. CDR3: CASSTFGYDYGYTF. As DNA, the CDR3 is TGTGCCAGCAGTACCTTCGGGTACGACTATGGCTACACCTTC.

The chain recombines TRBV6-2 or TRBV6-3 with TRBJ2-5; D perhaps matches TRBD1 (6 bases). Trimming took off 6 bases at V and 2 bases at J, with 22 bases between the two ends. The CDR3 has 17 residues. The germline CDR1 and CDR2 sequences are MNHEY and SVGEGT. The CDR3 here is CASSPLPRTAYQETQYF. The CDR3 bases are TGTGCCAGCAGCCCTCTCCCCAGGACAGCTTATCAAGAGACCCAGTACTTC.

The CDR3 sequence: CASSPGTMNEQFF. The CDR3 bases are TGTGCCAGCTCCCCGGGAACAATGAATGAGCAGTTCTTC. This rearrangement joins TRBV18 to TRBJ2-1, with D perhaps TRBD2 (5 bases). Germline assignment: CDR1 KGHSH and CDR2 LQKENI. The V end lost 6 bases, the J end lost 7 bases, and 13 bases lay between the germline ends. The CDR3 has 13 amino acids.

A few counts support this clone. In DNA form, the CDR3 reads TGTGCCAGCAGTTGGGACAGGGGGCTGGACACTGAAGCTTTCTTT. This translates into CASSWDRGLDTEAFF. The J gene is TRBJ1-1, the V gene TRBV28; TRBD1 agrees at 12 bases. After removal of 4 bases from V and 3 bases from J, the junction contained 3 bases not matched to a gene. Germline CDR1 and CDR2: MDHEN and SYDVKM. The CDR3 totals 15 residues.

This rearrangement joins TRBV4-3 to TRBJ1-1; D gene ambiguous. The V end was cut by 3 bases, the J end by 9 bases, with 11 bases between. There are 12 residues in the CDR3. Germline CDR1 is LGHNA and CDR2 is YSLEER. The CDR3 region is CASSQPGIQAFF. CDR3 DNA sequence: TGCGCCAGCAGCCAGCCGGGAATCCAAGCTTTCTTT.

The chain employs TRBV30 and TRBJ1-1; no firm D call. The ends were cut back, 2 bases at V and 0 bases at J, with 13 bases in the middle. The germline CDR1 and CDR2 sequences are GTSNPN and SVGIG (reference sequence). The CDR3 runs 15 residues. CDR3 amino acids: CAWSTRGPMNTEAFF. DNA of the CDR3: TGTGCCTGGAGTACCAGAGGGCCTATGAACACTGAAGCTTTCTTT.

This clone was seen a single time. The rearrangement joins TRBV18 to TRBJ2-7; 9 bases line up with TRBD1. Germline V gene lookup returns CDR1 KGHSH and CDR2 LQKENI. This CDR3 has 15 residues. The V segment lost 1 base and the J segment 7 bases; nucleotides outside the gene matches: 8. CDR3 in amino acids: CASSPRGTGSLEQYV. CDR3 in DNA: TGTGCCAGCTCACCACGCGGGACAGGGAGCCTAGAGCAGTACGTC.

V usage is TRBV11-2 and J usage is TRBJ2-1; a weak D match, TRBD1 (5 bases). This CDR3 is built from 13 residues. The germline gives CDR1 SGHAT, CDR2 FQNNGV. Trimming took off 5 bases at V and 9 bases at J, with 14 bases between the two ends. CDR3 in DNA: TGTGCCAGCAGCCCCAGGGATTTTGGTGAGCAGTTCTTC. It is translated as CASSPRDFGEQFF.

The CDR3 protein is CASSLRGSNQPQHF. The CDR3 coding sequence is TGTGCCAGCAGCTTAAGGGGGAGCAATCAGCCCCAGCATTTT. The V gene is TRBV11-2, the J gene TRBJ1-5, with a tentative D call TRBD1 (6 bases). Germline CDR1 reads SGHAT; CDR2 reads FQNNGV. V lost 2 bases, J lost 1 base, and 6 bases lay in between. The CDR3 has 14 residues.

The V call is TRBV27, the J call TRBJ1-6; the match to TRBD1 covers 9 bases. Germline V gene data show CDR1 as MNHEY and CDR2 as SMNVEV (reference sequence). The CDR3 loop spans 13 amino acids. Trimming took 3 bases from V and 14 from J; bases not matched to a gene: 5. The CDR3 loop is CASSFGQGFALHF. The CDR3 DNA reads as TGTGCCAGCAGTTTCGGACAGGGGTTTGCCCTCCACTTT.

The chain joins TRBV6-5 to TRBJ2-5; maybe TRBD2 (6 bases). In germline, CDR1 is MNHEY, CDR2 SVGAGI. V dropped 2 bases and J dropped 5 bases, with 12 bases sitting between them. The CDR3 is 14 amino acids. CDR3 sequence (DNA): TGTGCCAGCAGTTACAGGGAGGTCAGGGAGACCCAGTACTTC. This encodes CASSYREVRETQYF.

V and J are TRBV13 and TRBJ2-1, with 8 bases lining up with TRBD1. The ends lost 5 bases at V and 4 bases at J; junction bases unmatched: 13. Germline values: CDR1 PRHDT, CDR2 FYEKMQ (reference sequence). The CDR3 covers 17 residues. The CDR3 region is CASSHRSRTGFYNEQFF. The CDR3 nucleotides read TGTGCCAGCAGCCACCGGTCCCGGACAGGGTTTTACAATGAGCAGTTCTTC.

The chain joins TRBV28 to TRBJ1-5; D unclear. Germline CDR1 is MDHEN and CDR2 is SYDVKM. CDR3 length: 12 residues. Between the trimmed V and J ends, which lost 3 bases and 4 bases, there was a span of 4 bases. The CDR3 DNA follows: TGTGCCAGCAGTTTCAATAATCAGCCCCAGCATTTT. It yields the protein CASSFNNQPQHF.

The genes are TRBV7-8 and TRBJ1-6; 8 nucleotides align to TRBD1. Germline lookup yields CDR1 SGHVS and CDR2 FQNEAQ. The ends lost 1 base at V and 7 bases at J; junction bases unmatched: 3. This CDR3 is 15 amino acids long. In DNA, the CDR3 is TGTGCCAGCAGCTTAGAGGGACAGGTCAATTCACCCCTCCACTTT. Amino acid sequence: CASSLEGQVNSPLHF.